These 28 T cell receptor beta chains were sequenced from one sample in a study of blood T cell repertoires in COVID-19. Only in-frame clones appear in the TCRdb table, and some are missing; sequencing was by immunoSEQ multiplex PCR. The table shows around 200,000 clones, with around nine tenths occurring only once. Sequencing was done on a sample of peripheral blood. These receptors originate from a man in his 70s with acute or convalescent COVID-19.

The chain has TRBV7-2 and TRBJ2-1; TRBD2 matches at 9 bases. V shed 6 bases and J 4 bases; nucleotides not matched to a gene: 7. This CDR3 region has 15 residues. The germline CDR1 and CDR2 sequences are SGHTA and FQGNSA. The CDR3 spells CASRYPGLAYNEQFF. In DNA, the CDR3 is TGTGCCAGCAGGTATCCGGGACTAGCTTACAATGAGCAGTTCTTC.

V usage is TRBV5-4 and J usage is TRBJ2-3, with 9 bases fitting TRBD2. The CDR3 covers 15 residues. V shed 6 bases and J 6 bases; nucleotides not matched to a gene: 11. CDR1 and CDR2 (germline): SGHNT, YYREEE (reference sequence). In DNA, the CDR3 is TGTGCCAGCATGCGGACTAGCGCCGCTTGGGATACGCAGTATTTT. This encodes CASMRTSAAWDTQYF.

The chain combines TRBV5-1 with TRBJ2-3; 8 nucleotides agree with TRBD2. The CDR3 runs 16 residues. V shed 0 bases, J shed 4 bases, and the junction held 7 bases outside the gene matches. Germline CDR1 SGHRS, CDR2 YFSETQ. The CDR3 spells CASSLEGAGGADTQYF. In nucleotides, the CDR3 is TGCGCCAGCAGCTTGGAAGGCGCCGGGGGGGCAGATACGCAGTATTTT.

This clone showed up many times. The rearrangement links TRBV5-6 to TRBJ2-7, with D uncertain. The germline gives CDR1 SGHDT, CDR2 YYEEEE. V gave up 5 bases and J gave up 1 base, with 13 bases separating them. The CDR3 totals 14 residues. The CDR3, as DNA: TGTGCCAGCAGAGAGACCGACTCATCCTACGAGCAGTACTTC. Amino acid sequence: CASRETDSSYEQYF.

This rearrangement joins TRBV4-1 to TRBJ1-3; D remains unclear. Germline CDR1 is MGHRA and CDR2 is YSYEKL. Trimming took 0 bases from V and 0 from J, leaving 15 bases between them. The CDR3 consists of 18 residues. This CDR3 reads CASSQDLRLLLSGNTIYF. In DNA, the CDR3 is TGCGCCAGCAGCCAAGACCTGCGGTTACTCCTCTCTGGAAACACCATATATTTT.

This chain links TRBV7-2 with TRBJ2-7; TRBD1 matches at 7 bases. J gave up 2 bases and V 0 bases, and 4 bases lay outside the gene matches. The CDR3 covers 15 residues. Germline CDR1 SGHTA, CDR2 FQGNSA. The CDR3 spells CASSLAQGVPYEQYF. DNA for the CDR3: TGTGCCAGCAGCTTAGCTCAGGGGGTCCCCTACGAGCAGTACTTC.

This clone was seen once. The chain is built from TRBV7-3 and TRBJ2-2; TRBD2 agrees at 8 bases. Germline values: CDR1 SGHTA, CDR2 FQGTGA. J was trimmed by 0 bases and V by 5 bases; bases with no gene match: 2. CDR3 length: 15 residues. CDR3 protein: CASSVGLANTGELFF. The DNA for the CDR3 is TGTGCCAGCAGCGTGGGACTAGCGAACACCGGGGAGCTGTTTTTT.

The J gene is TRBJ1-2, the V gene TRBV28, with D perhaps matching TRBD1 (5 bases). The germline gives CDR1 MDHEN, CDR2 SYDVKM. The CDR3 runs 14 residues. The V end was cut by 6 bases, the J end by 2 bases, with 13 bases between. CDR3 sequence: CASRPAGPNYGYTF. The CDR3 DNA follows: TGTGCCAGCAGGCCAGCAGGGCCCAACTATGGCTACACCTTC.

J is TRBJ1-2 and V is TRBV6-6; maybe TRBD1 (6 bases). Between the trimmed V and J ends, which lost 0 bases and 3 bases, there was a span of 11 bases. Germline loops: CDR1 MNHNY, CDR2 SVGAGI (reference sequence). There are 15 residues in the CDR3. This CDR3 is CASSYSAGADYGYTF. In DNA, the CDR3 is TGTGCCAGCAGTTACTCCGCAGGGGCGGACTATGGCTACACCTTC.

The chain joins TRBV11-2 to TRBJ2-7, with D perhaps TRBD1 (5 bases). V shed 5 bases and J shed 4 bases, with 9 bases lying between them. This CDR3 is 12 amino acids long. CDR1 is SGHAT, CDR2 FQNNGV, per germline. CDR3 in DNA: TGTGCCAGCAGCCCTCAGGGTTACGAGCAGTACTTC. Encoded protein: CASSPQGYEQYF. Full variable domain (remainder filled in from reference TRBV11-2 and TRBJ2-7): EAGVAQSPRYKIIEKRQSVAFWCNPISGHATLYWYQQILGQGPKLLIQFQNNGVVDDSQLPKDRFSAERLKGVDSTLKIQPAKLEDSAVYLCASSPQGYEQYFGPGTRLTVT.

The chain combines TRBV5-8 with TRBJ1-4; 7 nucleotides agree with TRBD1. Germline-derived CDR1 and CDR2 are SGHTS and YDEGEE. This CDR3 has 15 amino acids. The junction had 15 bases not matched to a gene; V was cut back by 4 bases and J by 12 bases. The CDR3 protein is CASSVAAQGVGELFF. The CDR3 DNA sequence: TGTGCCAGCAGCGTTGCGGCTCAGGGGGTAGGGGAACTGTTTTTT.

The table lists this clone with a count of one. CDR3 DNA sequence: TGCGCCAGCAGCCCCGACAGGGGCGGTGAAGCTTTCTTT. It is translated as CASSPDRGGEAFF. The chain carries TRBV5-1 and TRBJ1-1; TRBD1 aligns across 8 bases. The germline CDR1 and CDR2 sequences are SGHRS and YFSETQ. This CDR3 is built from 13 residues. The trim removed 4 bases at V and 7 bases at J, leaving 6 bases unmatched.

V is TRBV5-4 and J is TRBJ1-1; possible D gene TRBD1, 5 bases. V lost 10 bases to trimming and J lost 7 bases, with 23 bases between them. Germline loops: CDR1 SGHNT, CDR2 YYREEE (reference sequence). CDR3 length: 14 residues. CDR3 nucleotides: TGTGCCGGAATCAGGGCCCCCGGTACTGATGAAGCTTTCTTT. It specifies CAGIRAPGTDEAFF.

The CDR3 nucleotides are TGTGCCACCAGCCCTTTAGCGGGGGTTAACAATGAGCAGTTCTTC. Protein product: CATSPLAGVNNEQFF. J is TRBJ2-1 and V is TRBV15, with TRBD2 identical over 9 bases. V shed 5 bases and J 5 bases; nucleotides not matched to a gene: 7. The germline V gene encodes CDR1 LNHNV and CDR2 YYDKDF (reference sequence). The length of the CDR3 is 15 residues.

The chain joins TRBV14 to TRBJ2-7; 7 bases fit TRBD1. Germline trimming cut 4 bases from V and 2 bases from J; bases unmatched to any gene: 8. The germline gives CDR1 SGHDN, CDR2 FVKESK. The CDR3 extends over 15 amino acids. The CDR3 DNA reads TGTGCCAGCAGCCGCTTAACCGGGACAGCCTACGAGCAGTACTTC. It yields the protein CASSRLTGTAYEQYF.

The genes are TRBV2 and TRBJ2-4; D gene uncertain. The CDR3 has 12 residues. The germline V gene has CDR1 SNHLY and CDR2 FYNNEI. Trimming shortened V by 0 bases and J by 11 bases, and 8 bases separated the two germline ends. This CDR3 is CASSEAGLVQYF. The CDR3 DNA sequence: TGTGCCAGCAGTGAAGCTGGGCTCGTTCAGTACTTC.

The chain has TRBV7-3 and TRBJ2-2, with 7 bases lining up with TRBD1. The CDR3 length is 15 residues. J lost 2 bases, V lost 5 bases, and 5 bases had no gene match. Germline CDR1 is SGHTA and CDR2 is FQGTGA. The CDR3 sequence is CASSVGQINTGELFF. The CDR3 nucleotides read TGTGCCAGCAGCGTGGGACAGATTAACACCGGGGAGCTGTTTTTT.

V usage is TRBV18 and J usage is TRBJ1-1, with 7 bases lining up with TRBD1. The CDR3 is 14 amino acids. The V segment lost 4 bases and the J segment 0 bases; nucleotides outside the gene matches: 2. Germline CDR1 KGHSH, CDR2 LQKENI. The CDR3 loop is CASSRTGVNTEAFF. Written as DNA, the CDR3 is TGTGCCAGCTCACGGACAGGAGTGAACACTGAAGCTTTCTTT.

This chain uses TRBV5-1 with TRBJ1-2; maybe TRBD1 (5 bases). Germline CDR1 SGHRS, CDR2 YFSETQ. Trimming removed 4 bases at V and 6 bases at J, with 13 bases between. The CDR3 covers 13 residues. The CDR3 protein is CASSVEGSDGYTF. The CDR3 DNA follows: TGCGCCAGCAGCGTGGAGGGGTCGGATGGCTACACCTTC.

The chain has TRBV5-4 and TRBJ2-2, with 9 bases lining up with TRBD2. The CDR3 runs to 16 residues. Germline values: CDR1 SGHNT, CDR2 YYREEE (reference sequence). Germline trimming cut 2 bases from V and 4 bases from J; bases unmatched to any gene: 6. This CDR3 reads CASSFGGRAVTGELFF. The DNA for the CDR3 is TGTGCCAGCAGCTTTGGCGGGAGGGCCGTCACCGGGGAGCTGTTTTTT.

The chain is built from TRBV25-1 and TRBJ1-6; D might be TRBD1 (6 bases). This CDR3 has 13 residues. Germline assignment: CDR1 MGHDK and CDR2 SYGVNS. The V end was cut by 10 bases, the J end by 13 bases, with 20 bases between. CDR3 amino acids: CATTRQVDGPLHF. DNA of the CDR3: TGTGCCACTACAAGACAGGTAGACGGCCCCCTCCACTTT.

The chain uses TRBV4-2 and TRBJ2-7, with 11 bases that match TRBD2. The CDR3 spans 18 residues. Losses at the gene ends were 0 bases for V and 7 bases for J; bases not matched to a gene: 14. The germline gives CDR1 LGHNA, CDR2 YNFKEQ. The CDR3 is CASSQDGSLASGRMEQYF. In DNA, the CDR3 is TGTGCCAGCAGCCAAGATGGGTCCCTGGCTAGCGGGAGGATGGAGCAGTACTTC.

The V gene is TRBV7-3, the J gene TRBJ2-1, with 8 positions matching TRBD2. Per the germline V gene, CDR1 is SGHTA and CDR2 is FQGTGA. This CDR3 region has 15 residues. Germline trimming cut 6 bases from V and 0 bases from J; bases unmatched to any gene: 4. CDR3 bases: TGTGCCAGCAGTCCTAGCGGGCGCTCCTACAATGAGCAGTTCTTC. Translating gives CASSPSGRSYNEQFF.

The table lists this clone with a few counts. The rearrangement links TRBV2 to TRBJ2-7; 8 positions match TRBD2. The CDR3 covers 14 residues. With V trimmed by 7 bases and J by 5 bases, 10 bases remained unmatched. Germline V lookup: CDR1 SNHLY, CDR2 FYNNEI. The CDR3 bases are TGTGCCAGCACCCCCCAGCGGGAGTCAAACGAGCAGTACTTC. It encodes CASTPQRESNEQYF.

This clone was observed a single time. The chain couples TRBV29-1 to TRBJ2-4, with D possibly matching TRBD1 (5 bases). Trimming cost V 6 bases and J 6 bases, with 15 bases left between them. This CDR3 region has 13 residues. Germline CDR1 and CDR2: SQVTM and ANQGSEA. The CDR3 sequence is CSVLAVDRNIQYF. The CDR3 coding sequence is TGCAGCGTACTTGCCGTTGACAGAAACATTCAGTACTTC.

This clone was seen a single time. The chain has TRBV7-2 and TRBJ2-7; 8 bases map to TRBD2. Germline-derived CDR1 and CDR2 are SGHTA and FQGNSA. This CDR3 contains 12 residues. V gave up 5 bases and J gave up 7 bases; unmatched junction bases: 4. CDR3 DNA: TGTGCCAGCAGCCTCCAGCGGGAGGAGCAGTACTTC. Its protein is CASSLQREEQYF.

The chain combines TRBV5-5 with TRBJ1-6; possibly TRBD1 for D (6 bases). CDR3 length: 14 residues. Trimming removed 7 bases from V and 5 bases from J, with 13 bases in between. Germline lookup yields CDR1 SGHKS and CDR2 YYEKEE (reference sequence). In DNA form, the CDR3 reads TGTGCCAGCCGGAGGACAGAACATAATTCACCCCTCCACTTT. This codes for CASRRTEHNSPLHF.

The chain is built from TRBV4-1 and TRBJ2-7; 11 bases map to TRBD1. The trim removed 6 bases at V and 5 bases at J, leaving 9 bases unmatched. The germline V gene encodes CDR1 MGHRA and CDR2 YSYEKL. This CDR3 is built from 15 residues. The CDR3: CASSLRDRGMDEQYF. CDR3 bases: TGCGCCAGCAGTCTTCGGGACAGGGGGATGGACGAGCAGTACTTC.